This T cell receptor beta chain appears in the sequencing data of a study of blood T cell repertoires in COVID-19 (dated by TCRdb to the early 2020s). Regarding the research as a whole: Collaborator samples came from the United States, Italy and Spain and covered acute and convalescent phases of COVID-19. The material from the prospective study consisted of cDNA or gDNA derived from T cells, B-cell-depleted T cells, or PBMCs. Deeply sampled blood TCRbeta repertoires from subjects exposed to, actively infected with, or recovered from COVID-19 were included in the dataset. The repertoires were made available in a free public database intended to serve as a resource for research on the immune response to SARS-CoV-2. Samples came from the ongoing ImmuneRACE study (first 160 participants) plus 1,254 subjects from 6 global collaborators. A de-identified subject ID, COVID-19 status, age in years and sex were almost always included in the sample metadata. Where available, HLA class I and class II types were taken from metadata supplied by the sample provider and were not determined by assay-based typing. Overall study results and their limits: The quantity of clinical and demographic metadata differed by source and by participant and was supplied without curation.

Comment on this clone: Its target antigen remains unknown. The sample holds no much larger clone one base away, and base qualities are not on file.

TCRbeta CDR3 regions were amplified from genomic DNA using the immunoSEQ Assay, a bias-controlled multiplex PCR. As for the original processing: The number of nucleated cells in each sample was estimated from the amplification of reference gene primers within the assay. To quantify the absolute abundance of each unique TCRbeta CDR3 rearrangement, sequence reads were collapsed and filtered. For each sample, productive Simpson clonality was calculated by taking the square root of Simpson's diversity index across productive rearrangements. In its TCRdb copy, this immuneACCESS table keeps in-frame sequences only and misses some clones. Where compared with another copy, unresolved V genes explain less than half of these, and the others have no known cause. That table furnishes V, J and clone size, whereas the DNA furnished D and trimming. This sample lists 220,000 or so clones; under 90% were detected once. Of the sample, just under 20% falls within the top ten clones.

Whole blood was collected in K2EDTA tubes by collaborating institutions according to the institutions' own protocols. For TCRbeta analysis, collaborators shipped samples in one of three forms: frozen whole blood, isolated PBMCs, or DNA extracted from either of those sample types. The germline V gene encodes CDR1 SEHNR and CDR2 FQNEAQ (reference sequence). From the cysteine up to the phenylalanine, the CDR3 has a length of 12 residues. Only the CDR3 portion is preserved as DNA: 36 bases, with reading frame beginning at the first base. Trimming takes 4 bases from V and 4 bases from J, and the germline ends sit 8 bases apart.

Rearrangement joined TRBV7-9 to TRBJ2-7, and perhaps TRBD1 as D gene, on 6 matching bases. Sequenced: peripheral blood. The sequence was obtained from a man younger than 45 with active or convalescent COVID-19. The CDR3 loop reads CASSWQGYEQYF. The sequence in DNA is TGTGCCAGCAGCTGGCAGGGGTACGAGCAGTACTTC.